Following are 30 T cell receptor beta chains from one sample sequenced in a study of CD8 T cells in ankylosing spondylitis. MiXCR was run by TCRdb on the 5' RACE reads, yielding one entry per CDR3 protein. The sample carries about 110,000 distinct CDR3 sequences, nearly 25% recorded once. Sequencing input: synovial fluid, either unsorted or a sorted T cell fraction (not recorded which). The origin of the receptors is a male donor with ankylosing spondylitis.

V and J are TRBV5-1 and TRBJ1-1; the D gene is possibly TRBD1 (5 bases). The V end lost 0 bases, the J end lost 0 bases, and 9 bases lay between the germline ends. Germline V gives CDR1 SGHRS, CDR2 YFSETQ. There are 15 residues in the CDR3. The DNA for the CDR3 is TGCGCCAGCAGCTTGGAGGGGTTCATGAACACTGAAGCTTTCTTT. Translation: CASSLEGFMNTEAFF.

The chain employs TRBV5-1 and TRBJ2-5; tentatively, D is TRBD1 or TRBD2 (5 bases each). The V and J ends lost 4 bases and 2 bases respectively, with 12 bases between them. Germline V gene data show CDR1 as SGHRS and CDR2 as YFSETQ. This CDR3 comprises 14 residues. CDR3 sequence: CASSNPGPQETQYF. The CDR3 DNA is TGCGCCAGCAGCAACCCGGGACCTCAAGAGACCCAGTACTTC.

V usage is TRBV5-4 and J usage is TRBJ2-1, with 8 bases fitting TRBD2. CDR3 length: 13 residues. Germline CDR1 is SGHNT and CDR2 is YYREEE (reference sequence). The J segment lost 8 bases and the V segment lost 5 bases, leaving 6 bases of the junction unmatched. The CDR3 bases are TGTGCCAGCAGGTCGGGACTAGAGGATGAGCAGTTCTTC. This translates into CASRSGLEDEQFF.

The rearrangement links TRBV27 to TRBJ2-1; 9 bases map to TRBD1. The V gene's germline CDR1 is MNHEY and CDR2 SMNVEV (reference sequence). The CDR3 spans 15 residues. Trimming at V came to 5 bases and at J to 2 bases, leaving 4 bases not matched to a gene. CDR3 region: CASSTTGGTYNEQFF. CDR3 DNA: TGTGCCAGCAGTACCACAGGGGGCACCTACAATGAGCAGTTCTTC.

The rearrangement links TRBV20-1 to TRBJ2-5, with D perhaps TRBD1 or TRBD2 (5 bases each). CDR3 length: 12 residues. Per the germline V gene, CDR1 is DFQATT and CDR2 is SNEGSKA (reference sequence). The V and J ends lost 6 bases and 3 bases respectively, with 11 bases between them. CDR3 DNA sequence: TGCAGTGCCGTGCTGGGGGAAGAGACCCAGTACTTC. Its translation: CSAVLGEETQYF.

There are many counts of this clonotype. The rearrangement links TRBV20-1 to TRBJ2-5, with 13 nucleotides matching TRBD2. CDR3 length equals 17 residues. V was pared by 6 bases and J by 5 bases, with 15 bases of the junction left unmatched. The germline CDR1 and CDR2 sequences are DFQATT and SNEGSKA (reference sequence). CDR3 sequence: CSANLWTSGRPGETQYF. CDR3 in DNA: TGCAGTGCCAATCTCTGGACTAGCGGGAGACCTGGGGAGACCCAGTACTTC.

The chain combines TRBV7-7 with TRBJ2-5; D ambiguous. The germline V gene encodes CDR1 SSHAT and CDR2 FNYEAQ (reference sequence). V was shortened by 5 bases and J by 5 bases, with 12 bases between the two germline ends. This CDR3 contains 13 residues. This CDR3 reads CASSRNTRETQYF. In DNA, the CDR3 is TGTGCCAGCAGCCGCAATACCCGCGAGACCCAGTACTTC.

This chain links TRBV25-1 with TRBJ2-6; 9 nucleotides agree with TRBD1. The CDR3 covers 18 residues. The V gene end was trimmed by 4 bases and the J gene end by 1 base; junction bases not matched to a gene: 8. The V gene's germline CDR1 is MGHDK and CDR2 SYGVNS. The CDR3 loop is CASSARDREVSGANVLTF. The CDR3 region has the DNA TGTGCCAGCAGTGCCCGGGACAGGGAAGTGTCTGGGGCCAACGTCCTGACTTTC.

The chain links TRBV20-1 to TRBJ1-5; TRBD1 matches 8 bases. This CDR3 has 13 residues. V trimming: 5 bases; J trimming: 2 bases; junction bases outside the gene matches: 2. Germline values: CDR1 DFQATT, CDR2 SNEGSKA (reference sequence). CDR3 coding DNA: TGCAGTGCTGGACAGGGACGCAATCAGCCCCAGCATTTT. Its protein is CSAGQGRNQPQHF.

Ten or more counts support this clonotype. The chain is built from TRBV6-1 and TRBJ2-2, with 9 bases that match TRBD1. CDR3 size: 16 residues. Unmatched junction bases numbered 9, after V lost 8 bases and J lost 2 bases. Germline V CDR1 and CDR2: MNHNS, SASEGT. This CDR3 reads CASVPPGQGNTGELFF. DNA for the CDR3: TGTGCCAGCGTCCCACCGGGACAGGGCAACACCGGGGAGCTGTTTTTT.

This clonotype was seen only a few times. The rearrangement links TRBV11-2 to TRBJ2-3, with 8 bases identical to TRBD1. The CDR3 consists of 15 residues. Germline CDR1 and CDR2: SGHAT and FQNNGV. V lost 3 bases, J lost 6 bases, and 8 bases stayed unmatched. CDR3 nucleotides: TGTGCCAGCAGCTTTACGACAGGGGTGGGGGATACGCAGTATTTT. It codes for CASSFTTGVGDTQYF.

This clonotype showed up just a few times. The genes are TRBV30 and TRBJ2-3, with 7 bases matching TRBD2. CDR1 and CDR2 from the germline V gene are GTSNPN and SVGIG (reference sequence). V shed 0 bases and J 0 bases; nucleotides not matched to a gene: 6. CDR3 length equals 16 residues. This CDR3 is CAWSVLGGRSTDTQYF. DNA for the CDR3: TGTGCCTGGAGTGTCCTGGGAGGGCGAAGCACAGATACGCAGTATTTT.

This rearrangement joins TRBV12-3 or TRBV12-4 to TRBJ1-1; tentative D call: TRBD1 (6 bases). V was cut by 6 bases and J by 1 base, with 15 bases left in between. The CDR3 has 15 residues. The CDR3 loop reads CASRPAGTPNTEAFF. In DNA, the CDR3 is TGTGCCAGCAGGCCCGCCGGGACACCGAACACTGAAGCTTTCTTT.

This rearrangement joins TRBV5-1 to TRBJ1-1, with D uncertain. CDR1 is SGHRS, CDR2 YFSETQ, per germline. The CDR3 loop spans 14 amino acids. Between the trimmed V and J ends, which lost 3 bases and 4 bases, there was a span of 13 bases. CDR3 residues: CASSSGLRVTEAFF. In DNA form, the CDR3 reads TGCGCCAGCAGCTCTGGTTTAAGGGTCACTGAAGCTTTCTTT.

This clonotype was seen more than once but under ten times. The chain combines TRBV7-2 with TRBJ2-3; D gene uncertain. This CDR3 is 12 amino acids long. CDR1 SGHTA and CDR2 FQGNSA come from the germline V gene. V was pared by 5 bases and J by 2 bases, with 5 bases between. The CDR3 DNA reads TGTGCCAGCAGCAGATCCACAGATACGCAGTATTTT. It is translated as CASSRSTDTQYF.

This clonotype was seen a few times. CDR3 sequence (DNA): TGCAGCGTGCGCCGACAGACCACTGAAGCTTTCTTT. Its translation: CSVRRQTTEAFF. This sequence joins TRBV29-1 and TRBJ1-1; perhaps TRBD1 as D (5 bases). CDR1 and CDR2 (germline): SQVTM, ANQGSEA. V dropped 6 bases and J dropped 4 bases, with 12 bases sitting between them. The CDR3 has 12 amino acids.

The V gene is TRBV10-3, the J gene TRBJ2-5; a weak D match, TRBD1 (7 bases). The CDR3 covers 15 residues. Germline-derived CDR1 and CDR2 are ENHRY and SYGVKD. V dropped 6 bases and J dropped 5 bases, with 19 bases sitting between them. The CDR3 DNA reads as TGTGCCATCAGGGATAAAGGGGGCGCGGGGGAGACCCAGTACTTC. It translates to CAIRDKGGAGETQYF.

The chain uses TRBV20-1 and TRBJ1-2; unclear D gene. The germline gives CDR1 DFQATT, CDR2 SNEGSKA (reference sequence). Trimming removed 0 bases at V and 8 bases at J, with 10 bases between. CDR3 size: 12 residues. This CDR3 is CSARDPGLGYTF. Here the CDR3 DNA reads TGCAGTGCTAGAGATCCAGGTTTGGGCTACACCTTC.

This clonotype has ten or more counts. This rearrangement joins TRBV2 to TRBJ2-1; no reliable D call. The CDR3 length is 15 residues. V was cut by 6 bases and J by 4 bases, with 16 bases left in between. The V gene's germline CDR1 is SNHLY and CDR2 FYNNEI. The CDR3 reads CASRIGFAEYNEQFF. In nucleotides, the CDR3 is TGTGCCAGCAGGATCGGATTCGCGGAGTACAATGAGCAGTTCTTC.

This clonotype was counted a few times. The chain combines TRBV4-1 with TRBJ2-1, with TRBD2 matching 8 bases. The J segment lost 2 bases and the V segment lost 2 bases, leaving 5 bases of the junction unmatched. The germline gives CDR1 MGHRA, CDR2 YSYEKL. There are 16 residues in the CDR3. The CDR3 nucleotides read TGCGCCAGCAGCCAACTACTAGCGGACACCTACAATGAGCAGTTCTTC. It encodes CASSQLLADTYNEQFF.

The J gene is TRBJ1-2, the V gene TRBV7-2; D gene ambiguous. In germline, CDR1 is SGHTA, CDR2 FQGNSA. The CDR3 is 14 residues long. Trimming removed 5 bases at V and 3 bases at J, with 13 bases between. The CDR3 coding sequence is TGTGCCAGCAGCACCCGGTCCAAGGACTATGGCTACACCTTC. This codes for CASSTRSKDYGYTF.

This clonotype was seen only a few times. The CDR3 DNA follows: TGTGCCAGCAGACCCGGGACTAGCGGGGCCTACGAGCAGTACTTC. Its protein product is CASRPGTSGAYEQYF. The chain carries TRBV7-2 and TRBJ2-7; 13 bases are a match to TRBD2. The germline CDR1 and CDR2 sequences are SGHTA and FQGNSA. This CDR3 has 15 amino acids. The V gene end was trimmed by 6 bases and the J gene end by 2 bases; junction bases not matched to a gene: 4.

This clonotype appeared many times. The gene calls are TRBV12-3 or TRBV12-4 and TRBJ2-1; D not resolved. Trimming removed 2 bases from V and 4 bases from J, with 6 bases in between. The CDR3 has 13 amino acids. The CDR3 bases are TGTGCCAGCAGTTTACAGCGTTACAATGAGCAGTTCTTC. Protein: CASSLQRYNEQFF.

This clonotype was observed at least ten times. The chain couples TRBV12-5 to TRBJ1-1, with TRBD1 matching over 9 bases. This CDR3 comprises 14 residues. Germline-derived CDR1 and CDR2 are LGHNT and FRNRAP. V lost 8 bases and J lost 3; bases outside the gene matches: 7. CDR3 nucleotide sequence: TGTGCTAGTACAGGGGGCGCGGTGGACACTGAAGCTTTCTTT. This codes for CASTGGAVDTEAFF.

The V and J genes are TRBV27 and TRBJ2-7; 7 nucleotides match TRBD1. CDR1 is MNHEY, CDR2 SMNVEV, per germline (reference sequence). This CDR3 has 14 amino acids. V was pared by 5 bases and J by 1 base, with 5 bases of the junction left unmatched. The CDR3 reads CASSLRQGSYEQYV. In nucleotides, the CDR3 is TGTGCCAGCAGTCTCCGACAGGGATCCTACGAGCAGTACGTC.

The chain carries TRBV5-1 and TRBJ2-1, with D possibly being TRBD2 (5 bases). This CDR3 comprises 15 residues. Germline V lookup: CDR1 SGHRS, CDR2 YFSETQ. The ends were cut back, 2 bases at V and 3 bases at J, with 12 bases in the middle. The CDR3 loop is CASSFEGLDYNEQFF. CDR3 DNA: TGCGCCAGCAGCTTTGAGGGCCTAGACTACAATGAGCAGTTCTTC.

The chain couples TRBV20-1 to TRBJ2-5; a weak D match, TRBD1 (5 bases). Germline CDR1 DFQATT, CDR2 SNEGSKA (reference sequence). The CDR3 is 13 amino acids. The V end lost 5 bases, the J end lost 1 base, and 11 bases lay between the germline ends. Here the CDR3 reads CSAAGNPQETQYF. As DNA, the CDR3 is TGCAGTGCTGCAGGGAATCCCCAAGAGACCCAGTACTTC.

The CDR3 DNA is TGTGCCAGCAGCTCGACTTTGGGGGGTTACGAGACCCAGTACTTC. Translating gives CASSSTLGGYETQYF. This chain joins TRBV7-9 and TRBJ2-5, with D maybe TRBD2 (6 bases). The germline gives CDR1 SEHNR, CDR2 FQNEAQ (reference sequence). This CDR3 has 15 residues. Trimming took off 4 bases at V and 5 bases at J, with 17 bases between the two ends.

This clonotype was detected many times. The gene calls are TRBV20-1 and TRBJ1-1; 8 bases match TRBD1. Germline CDR1 is DFQATT and CDR2 is SNEGSKA (reference sequence). The CDR3 runs to 12 residues. This CDR3 reads CSGTGSNTEAFF. DNA of the CDR3: TGCAGCGGGACAGGCTCGAACACTGAAGCTTTCTTT.

The V and J genes are TRBV7-9 and TRBJ1-2; no definite D call. The CDR3 spans 12 residues. Germline V lookup: CDR1 SEHNR, CDR2 FQNEAQ (reference sequence). V shed 2 bases and J shed 5 bases, with 6 bases lying between them. CDR3 nucleotides: TGTGCCAGCAGCTTACCAGAGTATGGCTACACCTTC. Translating it yields CASSLPEYGYTF.